This TCR beta chain was documented in a study of OX40 agonist ivuxolimab in advanced cancers. Overall study context: Intravenous ivuxolimab was administered to patients every 2 weeks at 0.01 to 10 mg/kg. Melanoma, hepatocellular carcinoma, head and neck or renal cell cancer occurred in dose-escalation patients. Overall study findings and caveats: Near-lowest levels of clonal expansion characterized partial responders at 0.1-3.0 mg/kg.

The CDR3 spans 15 residues. The J segment lost 5 bases and the V segment lost 0 bases, leaving 7 bases of the junction unmatched. Germline loops: CDR1 GTSNPN, CDR2 SVGIG (reference sequence). This clone has more than one count but fewer than ten. Its antigen remains unknown. Profiling relied on immunoSEQ multiplex PCR, and the TCRdb table lists in-frame clones only, not all of them. Here the sample spans approximately 41,000 clones, 85% to 90% being singletons. The sample in question was CD4+ or CD8+ T cells sorted from blood, obtained in a trial of the OX40 agonist ivuxolimab. The J gene is TRBJ1-5, the V gene TRBV30; 7 nucleotides align to TRBD1. The TCR comes from an adult with an advanced solid tumor such as melanoma, head and neck, liver or kidney cancer. This CDR3 reads CAWSVQGGRDQPQHF. The CDR3 DNA sequence: TGTGCCTGGAGTGTACAAGGGGGCAGGGATCAGCCCCAGCATTTT.